This T cell receptor (beta chain) was profiled in a study of blood T cell repertoires in COVID-19. Methods used by the authors: Amplification of reference gene primers was used by the study to estimate nucleated cell counts. Generated by immunoSEQ multiplex PCR, the TCRdb table keeps only in-frame clones and is missing some. D and trimming come from the DNA, and the V and J calls and clone size come from that table. This sample has 80,000 or so clones; about 88% occur once, and the top ten carry about a sixth. Germline assignment: CDR1 MNHEY and CDR2 SMNVEV (reference sequence). Trimming took off 6 bases at V and 2 bases at J, with 20 bases between the two ends. There are 16 residues in the CDR3.

Source material: peripheral blood. This clonotype was sampled from a human donor in a cohort sampled during active COVID-19. The chain recombines TRBV27 with TRBJ2-7, with D possibly being TRBD1 (8 bases). The CDR3 DNA reads TGTGCCAGCAGCAGGGGGCCGCTCGGGGGGCCCTACGAGCAGTACTTC. Its translation is CASSRGPLGGPYEQYF.